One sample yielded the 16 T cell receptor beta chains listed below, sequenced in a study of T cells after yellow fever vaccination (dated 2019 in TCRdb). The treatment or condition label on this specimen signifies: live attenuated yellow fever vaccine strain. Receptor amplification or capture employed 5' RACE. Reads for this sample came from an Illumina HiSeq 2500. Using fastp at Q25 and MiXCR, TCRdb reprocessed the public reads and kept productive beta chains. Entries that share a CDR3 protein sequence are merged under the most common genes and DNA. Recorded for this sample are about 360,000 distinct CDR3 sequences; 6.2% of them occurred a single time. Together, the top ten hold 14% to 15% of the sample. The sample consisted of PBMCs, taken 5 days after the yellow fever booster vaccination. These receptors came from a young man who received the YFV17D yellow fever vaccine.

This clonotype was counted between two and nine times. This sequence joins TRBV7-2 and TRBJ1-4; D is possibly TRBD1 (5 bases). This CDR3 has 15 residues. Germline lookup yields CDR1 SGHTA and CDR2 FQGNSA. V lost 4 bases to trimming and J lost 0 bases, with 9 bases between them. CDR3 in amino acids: CASSSSTATNEKLFF. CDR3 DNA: TGTGCCAGCAGCTCTTCGACAGCAACTAATGAAAAACTGTTTTTT.

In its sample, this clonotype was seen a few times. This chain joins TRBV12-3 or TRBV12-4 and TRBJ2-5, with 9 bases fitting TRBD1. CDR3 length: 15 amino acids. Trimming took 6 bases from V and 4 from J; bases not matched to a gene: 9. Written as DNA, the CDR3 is TGTGCCAGCAGAACCACCACAGGGGGCATAGAGACCCAGTACTTC. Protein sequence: CASRTTTGGIETQYF.

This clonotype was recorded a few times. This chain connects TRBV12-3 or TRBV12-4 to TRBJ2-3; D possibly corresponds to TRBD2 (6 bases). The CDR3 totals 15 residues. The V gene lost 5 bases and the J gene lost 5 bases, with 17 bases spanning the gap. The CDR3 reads CASSPRDSGRDTQYF. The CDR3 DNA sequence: TGTGCCAGCAGTCCCAGAGATAGCGGTAGAGATACGCAGTATTTT.

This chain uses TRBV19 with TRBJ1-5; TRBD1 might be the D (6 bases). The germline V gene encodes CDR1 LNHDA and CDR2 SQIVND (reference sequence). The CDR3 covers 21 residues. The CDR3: CADCRPLGYEGGNYSNQPQHF. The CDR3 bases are TGTGCAGACTGTAGACCATTAGGGTATGAAGGGGGGAATTATAGCAATCAGCCCCAGCATTTT.

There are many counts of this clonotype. The CDR3: CASSSRTGGETQYF. As DNA, the CDR3 is TGTGCCAGCAGCTCCCGGACAGGAGGAGAGACCCAGTACTTC. The rearrangement links TRBV7-9 to TRBJ2-5; 7 positions match TRBD1. CDR1 and CDR2 (germline): SEHNR, FQNEAQ (reference sequence). The CDR3 extends over 14 amino acids. After removal of 4 bases from V and 4 bases from J, the junction contained 6 bases not matched to a gene.

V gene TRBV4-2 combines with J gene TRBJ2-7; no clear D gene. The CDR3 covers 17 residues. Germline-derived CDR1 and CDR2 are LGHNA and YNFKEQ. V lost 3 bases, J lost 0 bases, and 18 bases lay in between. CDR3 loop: CASSHRLGRNSSYEQYF. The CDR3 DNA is TGTGCCAGCAGCCACCGCCTAGGAAGAAATAGCTCCTACGAGCAGTACTTC.

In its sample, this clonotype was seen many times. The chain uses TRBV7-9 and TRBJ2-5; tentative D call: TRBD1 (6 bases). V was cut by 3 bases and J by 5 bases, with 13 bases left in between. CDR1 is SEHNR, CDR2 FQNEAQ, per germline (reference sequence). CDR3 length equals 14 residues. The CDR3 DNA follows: TGTGCCAGCAGCTTCAGGACGACAGGCGAGACCCAGTACTTC. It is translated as CASSFRTTGETQYF.

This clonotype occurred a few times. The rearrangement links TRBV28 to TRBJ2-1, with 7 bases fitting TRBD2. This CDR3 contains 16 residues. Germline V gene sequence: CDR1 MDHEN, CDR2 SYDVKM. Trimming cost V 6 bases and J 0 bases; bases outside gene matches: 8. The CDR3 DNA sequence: TGTGCCAGCAGAAGAGGCGGGGGAAGCTCCTACAATGAGCAGTTCTTC. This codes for CASRRGGGSSYNEQFF.

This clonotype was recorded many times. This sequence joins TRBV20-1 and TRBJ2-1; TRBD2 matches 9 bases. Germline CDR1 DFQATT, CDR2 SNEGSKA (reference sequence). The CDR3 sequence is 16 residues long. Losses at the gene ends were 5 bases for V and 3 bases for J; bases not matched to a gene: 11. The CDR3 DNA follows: TGCAGTGCTCAGGACAGCGCGGGAGGGGGCTACAATGAGCAGTTCTTC. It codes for CSAQDSAGGGYNEQFF.

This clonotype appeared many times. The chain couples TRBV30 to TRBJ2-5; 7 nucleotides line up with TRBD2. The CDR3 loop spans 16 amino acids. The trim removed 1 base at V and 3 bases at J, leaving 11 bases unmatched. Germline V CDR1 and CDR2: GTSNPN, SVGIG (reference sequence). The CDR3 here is CAWSEGSAAGEETQYF. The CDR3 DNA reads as TGTGCCTGGAGTGAAGGGTCGGCGGCGGGGGAAGAGACCCAGTACTTC.

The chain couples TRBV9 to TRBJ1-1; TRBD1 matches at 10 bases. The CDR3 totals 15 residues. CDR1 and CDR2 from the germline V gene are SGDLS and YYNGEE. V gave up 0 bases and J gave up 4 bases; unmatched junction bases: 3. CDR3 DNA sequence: TGTGCCAGCAGCGTAGTCGGGACAGGGGCCACTGAAGCTTTCTTT. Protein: CASSVVGTGATEAFF.

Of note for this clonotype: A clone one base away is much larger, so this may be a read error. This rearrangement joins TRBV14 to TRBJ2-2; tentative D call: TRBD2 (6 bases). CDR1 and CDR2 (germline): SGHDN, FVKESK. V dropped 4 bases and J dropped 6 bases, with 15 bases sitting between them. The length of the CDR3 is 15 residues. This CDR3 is CASSPMGLYAGELFF. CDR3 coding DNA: TGTGCCAGCAGCCCAATGGGACTCTACGCCGGGGAGCTGTTTTTT.

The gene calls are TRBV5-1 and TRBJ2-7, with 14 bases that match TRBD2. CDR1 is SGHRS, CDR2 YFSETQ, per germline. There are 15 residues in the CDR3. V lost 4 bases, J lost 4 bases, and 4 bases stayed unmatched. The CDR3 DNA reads TGCGCCAGCAGCGAGGGACTAGCGGGAGTTTACGAGCAGTACTTC. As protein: CASSEGLAGVYEQYF.

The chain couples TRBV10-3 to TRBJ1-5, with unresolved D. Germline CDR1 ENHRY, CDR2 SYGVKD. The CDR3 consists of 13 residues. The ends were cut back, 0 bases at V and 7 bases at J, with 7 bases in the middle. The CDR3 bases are TGTGCCATCAGTGAGTCGGGGATGCAGCCCCAGCATTTT. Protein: CAISESGMQPQHF.

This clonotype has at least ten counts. The CDR3 is CSARGQRNTGELFF. For the CDR3, the DNA is TGCAGTGCTAGGGGGCAAAGAAACACCGGGGAGCTGTTTTTT. The V gene is TRBV20-1, the J gene TRBJ2-2; tentative D call: TRBD1 (5 bases). Germline CDR1 DFQATT, CDR2 SNEGSKA (reference sequence). Trimming took 3 bases from V and 2 from J, leaving 10 bases between them. This CDR3 is built from 14 residues.

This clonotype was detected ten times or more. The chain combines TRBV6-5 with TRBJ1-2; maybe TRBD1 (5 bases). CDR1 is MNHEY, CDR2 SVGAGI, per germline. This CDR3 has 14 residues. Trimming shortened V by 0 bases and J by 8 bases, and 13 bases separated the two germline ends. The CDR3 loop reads CASSYSEGYSGYTF. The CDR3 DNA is TGTGCCAGCAGTTACTCGGAGGGGTATAGCGGCTACACCTTC.